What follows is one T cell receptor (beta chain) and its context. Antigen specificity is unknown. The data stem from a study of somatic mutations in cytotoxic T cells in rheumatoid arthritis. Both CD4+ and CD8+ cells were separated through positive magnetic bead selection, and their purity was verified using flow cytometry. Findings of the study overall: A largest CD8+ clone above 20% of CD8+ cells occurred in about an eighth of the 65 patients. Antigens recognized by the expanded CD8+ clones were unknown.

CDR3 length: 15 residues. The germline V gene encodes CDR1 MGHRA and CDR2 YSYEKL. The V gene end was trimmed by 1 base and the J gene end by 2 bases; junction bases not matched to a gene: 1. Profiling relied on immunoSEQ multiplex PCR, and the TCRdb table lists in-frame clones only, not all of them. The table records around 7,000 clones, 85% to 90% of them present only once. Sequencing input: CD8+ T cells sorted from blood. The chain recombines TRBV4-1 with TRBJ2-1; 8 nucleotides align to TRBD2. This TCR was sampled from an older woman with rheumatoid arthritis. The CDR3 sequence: CASSQGGLAYNEQFF. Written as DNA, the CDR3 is TGCGCCAGCAGCCAAGGGGGACTAGCCTACAATGAGCAGTTCTTC.